This T cell receptor (beta chain) was sequenced in a study of CD4+ T cells in melanoma. Study-level findings and limits: A reported correlation linked neoantigen-specific CD4+ T cells to CD8+, macrophage and B cell function. Reportedly, melanoma neoantigen-specific CD4+ T cells showed varied differentiation states.

A word on this clone: Its target is unknown.

Clones were read by immunoSEQ multiplex PCR, and TCRdb kept only the in-frame ones, dropping some. The sample has roughly 9,600 clones; less than 85% are singletons. The length of the CDR3 is 15 residues. The germline gives CDR1 SGHDN, CDR2 FVKESK. The germline V and J ends were trimmed by 3 bases and 2 bases, with 14 bases remaining between them. The rearrangement joins TRBV14 to TRBJ2-7; maybe TRBD2 (5 bases). The TCR comes from a human donor with melanoma. Sequencing input: cells from a culture (not recorded whether cultured in vitro). The CDR3 DNA reads as TGTGCCAGCAGCCAGGGTCATTCGGGGACCTACGAGCAGTACTTC. This sequence encodes CASSQGHSGTYEQYF.